The present entry profiles one T cell receptor (beta chain) with its context. Its specificity is not known. Some clones are missing from TCRdb's copy, which holds only in-frame ones; the method was immunoSEQ multiplex PCR. The sample records around 80,000 clones, 80% to 95% being singletons. Germline CDR1 is LGHNA and CDR2 is YNFKEQ. Trimming took 0 bases from V and 0 from J, leaving 9 bases between them. This CDR3 is 16 amino acids long. The sample is drawn from a study of T cell responses to AZD1222 COVID-19 vaccine. Study findings and constraints: None of the repertoires were sampled until the peak T cell response had passed. Clonal diversity was possibly underestimated, and white British individuals and females predominated among donors. The number of AZD1222 recipients seropositive at baseline was only five or six.

This receptor was identified in an adult who received the AZD1222 COVID-19 vaccine. The chain has TRBV4-2 and TRBJ1-3, with TRBD1 as a possible D gene (5 bases). The sequencing here drew on peripheral blood, taken 28 days after the second AZD1222 dose. The CDR3 region has the DNA TGTGCCAGCAGCCAAGATTTTGGGGCCTCTGGAAACACCATATATTTT. As protein: CASSQDFGASGNTIYF.